Listed below are T cell receptor beta chains from one sample, sequenced in a study of T cells in Graves' hyperthyroidism and ophthalmopathy. In TCRdb, the multiplex PCR reads were re-called with MiXCR into one record per CDR3 protein. The sample includes some 720,000 distinct CDR3 sequences, about a sixth of them seen just once. Material for sequencing was blood. The receptors were gathered from a young man with Graves' hyperthyroidism. Each CDR3 is given with its conserved first and last residue. The order of the fields is CDR3 length, clone size, J gene, V gene, CDR3 protein. Rows may omit the clone size; those that give it use once, few, many or a size class.

length: 13; size: few; J: TRBJ1-1; V: TRBV18; CDR3: CASSPQRNAEAFF
length: 13; size: many; J: TRBJ2-4; V: TRBV7-2; CDR3: CASSFRSGNIQYF
length: 13; size: many; J: TRBJ2-1; V: TRBV20-1; CDR3: CSAPRRLGDEQFF
length: 15; size: many; J: TRBJ2-5; V: TRBV6-5; CDR3: CASSYNRGSRETQYF
length: 12; size: few; J: TRBJ1-1; V: TRBV29-1; CDR3: CSVEFLNTEAFF
length: 15; size: -; J: TRBJ2-4; V: TRBV5-6; CDR3: CASGTRLAAKNIQYF
length: 14; size: many; J: TRBJ2-5; V: TRBV2; CDR3: CASSAQTPQETQYF
length: 14; size: many; J: TRBJ1-1; V: TRBV10-3; CDR3: CAISDGLGNTEAFF
length: 16; size: few; J: TRBJ2-7; V: TRBV20-1; CDR3: CSARNLAGGPEDEQYF
length: 17; size: -; J: TRBJ2-5; V: TRBV9; CDR3: CASSLRGDSRSQETQYF
length: 18; size: many; J: TRBJ2-5; V: TRBV6-1; CDR3: CASRLLAGGGGNQETQYF
length: 13; size: many; J: TRBJ1-1; V: TRBV20-1; CDR3: CSVRGGVNTEAFF
length: 15; size: few; J: TRBJ2-7; V: TRBV10-3; CDR3: CAISESRDRSYEQYF
length: 14; size: -; J: TRBJ2-7; V: TRBV5-1; CDR3: CASSLEGLAGEQYF
length: 19; size: many; J: TRBJ2-1; V: TRBV7-9; CDR3: CASSLVGGLAGLTDNEQFF
length: 18; size: few; J: TRBJ2-2; V: TRBV9; CDR3: CASSALVRTTVGTGELFF
length: 15; size: -; J: TRBJ1-4; V: TRBV7-2; CDR3: CASSLARGSNEKLFF
length: 15; size: many; J: TRBJ1-5; V: TRBV19; CDR3: CASSTSGTGRQPQHF
length: 17; size: many; J: TRBJ2-3; V: TRBV29-1; CDR3: CSVDSLAGGLVPDTQYF
length: 17; size: -; J: TRBJ2-1; V: TRBV4-2; CDR3: CASSQDQRERSYNEQFF
length: 11; size: many; J: TRBJ2-1; V: TRBV18; CDR3: CASSPLAEQFF
length: 14; size: -; J: TRBJ1-1; V: TRBV29-1; CDR3: CSVVGFGKATEAFF
length: 12; size: many; J: TRBJ2-1; V: TRBV20-1; CDR3: CSAGPEDHEQFF
length: 15; size: -; J: TRBJ2-7; V: TRBV30; CDR3: CAWSTGQWASYEQYF
length: 14; size: many; J: TRBJ2-7; V: TRBV6-1; CDR3: CASSDTALSHEQYF
length: 17; size: many; J: TRBJ1-1; V: TRBV5-6; CDR3: CASRLGSGGRMNTEAFF
length: 12; size: -; J: TRBJ1-5; V: TRBV19; CDR3: CASNDSNQPQHF
length: 16; size: few; J: TRBJ2-1; V: TRBV5-1; CDR3: CASSLAPGQGGYEQFF
length: 12; size: few; J: TRBJ2-7; V: TRBV29-1; CDR3: CSVGPTSYEQYF
length: 15; size: few; J: TRBJ1-4; V: TRBV27; CDR3: CASSLTGRGSEKLFF
length: 17; size: -; J: TRBJ2-7; V: TRBV29-1; CDR3: CSVPMRSGAQSPYEQYF
length: 15; size: many; J: TRBJ1-4; V: TRBV28; CDR3: CASSYRQGAAEKLFF
length: 14; size: -; J: TRBJ1-6; V: TRBV15; CDR3: CATSSAGEVSPLHF
length: 12; size: many; J: TRBJ1-6; V: TRBV15; CDR3: CATTSGDSPLHF
length: 16; size: few; J: TRBJ2-5; V: TRBV7-9; CDR3: CASSLSPAGVGETQYF
length: 14; size: few; J: TRBJ1-2; V: TRBV20-1; CDR3: CSAVIIRGRGGYTF
length: 13; size: few; J: TRBJ2-1; V: TRBV19; CDR3: CASSYTRANEQFF